What follows is one T cell receptor beta chain and its context. In the original processing: Reference gene primer amplification yielded estimated nucleated cell counts. TCRdb's copy holds only in-frame clones and misses some; the assay was immunoSEQ multiplex PCR. D and trimming were read from the DNA, whereas the V and J calls and clone size are those reported in that table. The sample records roughly 28,000 clones, roughly nine tenths being singletons. CDR1 and CDR2 from the germline V gene are KGHSH and LQKENI. V trimming: 3 bases; J trimming: 2 bases; junction bases outside the gene matches: 3. This CDR3 comprises 17 residues. This specimen belongs to a study of blood T cell repertoires in COVID-19. For the study at large: Whether acute or convalescent, the COVID-19 samples came from the United States, Italy and Spain.

The sequence derives from a human donor with acute or convalescent COVID-19. The donor label of this sample is uncertain. The chain recombines TRBV18 with TRBJ2-1, with 14 bases identical to TRBD2. Sequencing was performed on peripheral blood. The CDR3 DNA follows: TGTGCCAGCTCACCGGGACTAGCGGGGGCCCCCTACAATGAGCAGTTCTTC. This sequence encodes CASSPGLAGAPYNEQFF.